This entry is about one T cell receptor beta chain. As yet, its antigen is unknown. Trimming at V came to 6 bases and at J to 8 bases, leaving 10 bases not matched to a gene. Germline assignment: CDR1 MNHEY and CDR2 SVGAGI. The CDR3 sequence is 15 residues long. The data belong to a study of blood T cells in healthy people across ages. Whole-study findings and limits: Aged donors had fewer naive CD4+ cells and lower diversity than long-lived donors. Across samples, TCR beta diversity tracked strongly with naive T cell percentage.

The use of a sample-barcoded 5' primer and a J-beta primer mix characterized a second PCR of 7 to 11 cycles. One entry per CDR3 protein, called by TCRdb with MiXCR from the 5' RACE reads. The sample holds fewer than 900,000 distinct CDR3 sequences, roughly 47% seen once. The chain is built from TRBV6-5 and TRBJ2-2; 9 bases match TRBD1. The receptor was derived from a woman in her fifties or sixties in good health. Sequencing was performed on blood. The CDR3 reads CASRGTGGGTGELFF. CDR3 nucleotide sequence: TGTGCCAGCAGGGGAACAGGGGGCGGGACTGGGGAGCTGTTTTTT.